The 8 T cell receptor beta chains below come from one sample, sequenced in a study of T-cell reconstitution after alpha-beta-depleted transplantation in children. The TCRbeta library was prepared with unique molecular identifiers. TCRdb processed the PCR reads anew with MiXCR; each CDR3 protein has one entry. The table records some 490,000 distinct CDR3 sequences, around an eighth of them present only once. This specimen consisted of PBMCs from the stem cell graft donor, obtained from the stem cell graft. Receptors were obtained from a human donor who donated a stem cell graft to a child with combined immunodeficiency.

In its sample, this clonotype was seen a few times. This chain uses TRBV12-3 or TRBV12-4 with TRBJ2-5; TRBD2 matches 8 bases. Unmatched junction bases numbered 11, after V lost 6 bases and J lost 5 bases. The CDR3 is made up of 15 amino acids. DNA for the CDR3: TGTGCCAGCAGCCCTCCGGGACTAGGGACGGAGACCCAGTACTTC. It yields the protein CASSPPGLGTETQYF.

Notes on this clonotype: A much larger clone is a single base away; this may be a read error. CDR3 residues: CASSALGPSTETQYF. The CDR3 region has the DNA TGTGCCAGCAGTGCATTGGGCCCTTCGACGGAGACCCAGTACTTC. V and J are TRBV25-1 and TRBJ2-5; no clear D. Trimming took 4 bases from V and 5 from J, leaving 17 bases between them. Per germline, CDR1 MGHDK and CDR2 SYGVNS. There are 15 residues in the CDR3.

This clonotype occurred a few times. J is TRBJ2-7 and V is TRBV7-9; D may be TRBD1 (5 bases). Germline CDR1 is SEHNR and CDR2 is FQNEAQ (reference sequence). Trimming removed 3 bases at V and 0 bases at J, with 12 bases between. CDR3 length: 15 amino acids. The CDR3 sequence: CASSFLDTTSYEQYF. CDR3 coding DNA: TGTGCCAGCAGCTTCTTGGACACAACCTCCTACGAGCAGTACTTC.

In its sample, this clonotype was seen many times. The CDR3 protein is CASSGQGQETQYF. CDR3 in DNA: TGTGCCAGCAGTGGACAGGGTCAAGAGACCCAGTACTTC. This sequence joins TRBV6-1 and TRBJ2-5, with TRBD1 matching 7 bases. The CDR3 runs 13 residues. V trimming: 4 bases; J trimming: 2 bases; junction bases outside the gene matches: 1. The V gene's germline CDR1 is MNHNS and CDR2 SASEGT.

This chain uses TRBV12-3 or TRBV12-4 with TRBJ2-2; 13 bases are shared with TRBD2. The CDR3 loop spans 16 amino acids. J lost 5 bases, V lost 5 bases, and 5 bases had no gene match. For the CDR3, the DNA is TGTGCCAGCAGTCCACTAGCGGGGGGGCAAACCGGGGAGCTGTTTTTT. It is translated as CASSPLAGGQTGELFF.

The sample holds a few counts of this clonotype. V and J are TRBV5-1 and TRBJ2-1, with a tentative D call TRBD1 (6 bases). From germline, CDR1 is SGHRS and CDR2 YFSETQ. The V and J ends lost 0 bases and 9 bases respectively, with 16 bases between them. There are 15 residues in the CDR3. Here the CDR3 DNA reads TGCGCCAGCAGCTTGGAGGGGACAACAGTCTCTGAGCAGTTCTTC. This codes for CASSLEGTTVSEQFF.

The J gene is TRBJ2-5, the V gene TRBV28; the D gene is possibly TRBD1 (6 bases). Germline-derived CDR1 and CDR2 are MDHEN and SYDVKM. This CDR3 has 15 residues. V was trimmed by 2 bases and J by 4 bases, leaving 14 bases between them. As DNA, the CDR3 is TGTGCCAGCAGTTTAGGACAGTCCCCGGGAGAGACCCAGTACTTC. Encoded protein: CASSLGQSPGETQYF.

Remarks on this clonotype: The junction departs from germline at one end; a sequencing error may be responsible. V and J are TRBV7-7 and TRBJ2-1, with TRBD2 matching over 8 bases. This CDR3 comprises 17 residues. Germline assignment: CDR1 SSHAT and CDR2 FNYEAQ (reference sequence). Here the CDR3 reads CASSLAGLAEKDNEQFF. CDR3 sequence (DNA): TGTGCTAGCAGCTTAGCGGGGCTAGCGGAAAAAGATAATGAGCAGTTCTTC.